This TCR beta chain came from a study of OX40 agonist ivuxolimab in advanced cancers. Study at large: From about 20 to 79 years was the age range, with a mean of around 56 years, and 65% to 90% were male. Three dose-escalation patients had partial responses: one with hepatocellular carcinoma and two with cutaneous melanoma.

General study results and limits: In general, CD8+ T cells held more expanded clones than CD4+ did, on average. Among the lowest levels of clonal expansion were found in partial responders at 0.1-3.0 mg/kg.

CDR3 length: 15 amino acids. Germline assignment: CDR1 SGHTA and CDR2 FQGTGA. V was shortened by 2 bases and J by 0 bases, with 7 bases between the two germline ends. TCRdb's table, derived via immunoSEQ multiplex PCR, lists solely in-frame clones and lacks some. Among 90,000 to 100,000 clones listed, nearly 90% were seen once. As concerns this clone: Its cognate antigen is unknown.

Sequencing used CD4+ or CD8+ T cells sorted from blood, obtained in a trial of the OX40 agonist ivuxolimab. This receptor was obtained from an adult with an advanced solid tumor such as melanoma, head and neck, liver or kidney cancer. V is TRBV7-3 and J is TRBJ2-2; no definite D call. CDR3: CASSLLVSNTGELFF. CDR3 sequence (DNA): TGTGCCAGCAGCTTATTAGTTTCGAACACCGGGGAGCTGTTTTTT.